This T cell receptor (beta chain) was identified in a study of cytomegalovirus exposure and HLA in healthy donors. For the study at large: Previous work identified 95 million to 140 million unique TCR beta sequences from around 200 million T cells.

PCR amplification relied on 60 Vbeta primers (plus 13 Jbeta primers). Measured with immunoSEQ multiplex PCR; TCRdb has only the in-frame clones, and not every one. This sample carries 200,000 or so clones, 77% of them seen once, and the ten largest clones take roughly 2.1%. General study results and limits: Some public TCRs appeared in many individuals, while most sequences were rare. The authors considered a cluster of highly shared sequence variants likely to be a sequencing artifact. An apparent linkage of common viral pathogens to several of the most significant clusters emerged in a later analysis.

Germline V gene sequence: CDR1 MDHEN, CDR2 SYDVKM. CDR3 length: 16 amino acids. The V end lost 3 bases, the J end lost 1 base, and 13 bases lay between the germline ends. This clone was counted only a few times. Its antigen is undetermined. The TCR was taken from a woman younger than 45 in good health and CMV-seropositive. The source material was PBMCs. The chain carries TRBV28 and TRBJ2-1, with D possibly TRBD2 on 5 matching bases. The CDR3: CASSFGKGESYNEQFF. The DNA for the CDR3 is TGTGCCAGCAGTTTCGGAAAGGGAGAGTCCTACAATGAGCAGTTCTTC.